One and the same sample provided the 11 T cell receptor beta chains below, sequenced in a study of blood T cells in healthy people across ages. Then a second PCR, running roughly 7 to 11 cycles, was carried out with a sample-barcoded 5' primer and a J-beta primer mix. MiXCR, run by TCRdb on the 5' RACE reads, gives a single entry per CDR3 protein. The sample has roughly 1.6 million distinct CDR3 sequences; around 36% are singletons. The sample comprised blood. These receptors were collected from a woman aged 30 to 39 in good health.

The chain uses TRBV20-1 and TRBJ2-1; 7 positions match TRBD2. Germline trimming cut 0 bases from V and 8 bases from J; bases unmatched to any gene: 10. The CDR3 sequence is 15 residues long. The V gene's germline CDR1 is DFQATT and CDR2 SNEGSKA (reference sequence). Here the CDR3 reads CSARDLGGSADEQFF. CDR3 DNA: TGCAGTGCTAGAGATTTGGGCGGGAGCGCGGATGAGCAGTTCTTC.

This chain connects TRBV20-1 to TRBJ1-1; D not certain. V was clipped by 2 bases and J by 1 base, with 11 bases between them. The CDR3 has 14 amino acids. In germline, CDR1 is DFQATT, CDR2 SNEGSKA (reference sequence). The CDR3 nucleotides read TGCAGTGCTAGAACCGCAGAGGGGAACACTGAAGCTTTCTTT. This sequence encodes CSARTAEGNTEAFF.

This chain joins TRBV15 and TRBJ2-5; 7 bases are shared with TRBD2. The germline V gene encodes CDR1 LNHNV and CDR2 YYDKDF (reference sequence). The CDR3 has 15 amino acids. Trimming removed 3 bases from V and 5 bases from J; junction bases left unmatched: 9. DNA for the CDR3: TGTGCCACCAGCAGGGATAGCGGGTCGCTGGAGACCCAGTACTTC. Amino acids: CATSRDSGSLETQYF.

In this sample, this clonotype turned up many times. The V gene is TRBV7-2, the J gene TRBJ2-3; D is undetermined. V lost 1 base and J lost 5, with 4 bases in between. Germline values: CDR1 SGHTA, CDR2 FQGNSA. The CDR3 has 12 amino acids. The CDR3 sequence: CASSLVQDTQYF. The DNA of the CDR3 is TGTGCCAGCAGCTTAGTCCAAGATACGCAGTATTTT.

This chain's CDR3 is CASSLNDRWSSYNEQFF. CDR3 nucleotide sequence: TGTGCCAGCAGCTTAAATGACAGGTGGAGTTCCTACAATGAGCAGTTCTTC. The chain joins TRBV11-2 to TRBJ2-1, with D perhaps matching TRBD1 (6 bases). The CDR3 extends over 17 amino acids. V lost 2 bases to trimming and J lost 1 base, with 15 bases between them. Germline CDR1 and CDR2: SGHAT and FQNNGV.

This clonotype was detected ten times or more. The chain links TRBV29-1 to TRBJ2-7, with TRBD2 matching over 10 bases. The CDR3 is 15 residues long. V dropped 7 bases and J dropped 6; count of bases not matched to a gene: 15. Germline V gene lookup returns CDR1 SQVTM and CDR2 ANQGSEA. In DNA form, the CDR3 reads TGCAGCGGGTTTGGGACTAGCGCCGGAAAGGTCGAGCAGTACTTC. Translation: CSGFGTSAGKVEQYF.

The rearrangement links TRBV7-9 to TRBJ2-1; D is possibly TRBD1 or TRBD2 (6 bases each). With 5 bases removed from V and 5 bases from J, the gap between germline ends came to 19 bases. The CDR3 has 16 amino acids. Germline V lookup: CDR1 SEHNR, CDR2 FQNEAQ (reference sequence). CDR3 nucleotides: TGTGCCAGCAGCCCAGGGGAGGAACTTATCCACAATGAGCAGTTCTTC. It yields the protein CASSPGEELIHNEQFF.

The rearrangement links TRBV9 to TRBJ2-1; D possibly corresponds to TRBD2 (6 bases). The CDR3 consists of 14 residues. Trimming cost V 1 base and J 7 bases, with 12 bases left between them. Germline V CDR1 and CDR2: SGDLS, YYNGEE. CDR3 amino acids: CASSVFGGRNEQFF. Here the CDR3 DNA reads TGTGCCAGCAGCGTATTTGGGGGGAGAAATGAGCAGTTCTTC.

The sample holds a few counts of this clonotype. The chain joins TRBV9 to TRBJ2-4, with D perhaps given as TRBD1 or TRBD2 (5 bases each). The J call may be incorrect, as the DNA end agrees better with TRBJ2-5. Germline V CDR1 and CDR2: SGDLS, YYNGEE. The CDR3 sequence is 16 residues long. Here the CDR3 DNA reads TGTGCCAGCAGCGTAGCAGGAGGACACCCAGAGGAGACCCAGTACTTC. As protein: CASSVAGGHPEETQYF.

This clonotype was seen more than once but under ten times. The V and J genes are TRBV7-9 and TRBJ1-2, with TRBD1 matching over 7 bases. The CDR3 extends over 16 amino acids. V lost 4 bases, J lost 5 bases, and 13 bases stayed unmatched. CDR1 and CDR2 (germline): SEHNR, FQNEAQ (reference sequence). DNA for the CDR3: TGTGCCAGCAGCTCACTTAGACAGGGACCCTCTTATGGCTACACCTTC. Residues: CASSSLRQGPSYGYTF.

This clonotype was seen at least ten times. V and J are TRBV12-3 or TRBV12-4 and TRBJ2-3; 8 bases match TRBD2. The CDR3 covers 14 residues. Trimming cost V 6 bases and J 6 bases; bases outside gene matches: 8. For the CDR3, the DNA is TGTGCCAGCAGGGAAGGGACTAGTACGGATACGCAGTATTTT. It specifies CASREGTSTDTQYF.